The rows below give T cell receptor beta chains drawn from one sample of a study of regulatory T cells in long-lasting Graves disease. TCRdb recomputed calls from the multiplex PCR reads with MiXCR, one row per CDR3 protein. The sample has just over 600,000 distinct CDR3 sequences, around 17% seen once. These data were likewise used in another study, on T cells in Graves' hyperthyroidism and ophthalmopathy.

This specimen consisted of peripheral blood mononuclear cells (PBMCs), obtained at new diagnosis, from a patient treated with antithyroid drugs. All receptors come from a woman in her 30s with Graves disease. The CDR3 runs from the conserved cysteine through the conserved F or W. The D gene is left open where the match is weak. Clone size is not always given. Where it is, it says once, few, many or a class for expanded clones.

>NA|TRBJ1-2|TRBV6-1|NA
TGTGCCATCCGACAAGGGAAAAACTATGGCTACACCTTC
CAIRQGKNYGYTF
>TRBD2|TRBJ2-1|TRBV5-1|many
TGCGCCAGCAGACAAGGGACTAGCGGGAGGGTTGATGAGCAGTTCTTC
CASRQGTSGRVDEQFF
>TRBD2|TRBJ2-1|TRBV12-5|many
TGTGCTAGTGGTTTGGGCCTAGCGGGAGCTCTCTACAATGAGCAGTTCTTC
CASGLGLAGALYNEQFF
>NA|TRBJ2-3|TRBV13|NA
TGTGCCAGCAGCGGGAGATCTAGCACAGATACGCAGTATTTT
CASSGRSSTDTQYF
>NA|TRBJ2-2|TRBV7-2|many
TGTGCCAGCAGCTTTTTACAGAACACCGGGGAGCTGTTTTTT
CASSFLQNTGELFF
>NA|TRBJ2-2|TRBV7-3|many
TGTGCCAGCCACATCGGAGGGAATGTTGGCGGGGAGCTGTTTTTT
CASHIGGNVGGELFF
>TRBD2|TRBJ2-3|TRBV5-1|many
TGCGCCAGCAGCCCAGGACTAGCGGGAGGGCCGGTAGATACGCAGTATTTT
CASSPGLAGGPVDTQYF
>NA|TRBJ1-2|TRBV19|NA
TGTGCCAGTAGGTGGACAGATTACTATGGCTACACCTTC
CASRWTDYYGYTF
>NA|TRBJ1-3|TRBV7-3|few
TGTGCCAGCAGCATAGGACAGCCTGGAAACACCATATATTTT
CASSIGQPGNTIYF
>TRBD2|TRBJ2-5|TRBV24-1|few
TGTGCCACCAGTGACCAGGGACTAGCGGGAGATGAGGAGACCCAGTACTTC
CATSDQGLAGDEETQYF